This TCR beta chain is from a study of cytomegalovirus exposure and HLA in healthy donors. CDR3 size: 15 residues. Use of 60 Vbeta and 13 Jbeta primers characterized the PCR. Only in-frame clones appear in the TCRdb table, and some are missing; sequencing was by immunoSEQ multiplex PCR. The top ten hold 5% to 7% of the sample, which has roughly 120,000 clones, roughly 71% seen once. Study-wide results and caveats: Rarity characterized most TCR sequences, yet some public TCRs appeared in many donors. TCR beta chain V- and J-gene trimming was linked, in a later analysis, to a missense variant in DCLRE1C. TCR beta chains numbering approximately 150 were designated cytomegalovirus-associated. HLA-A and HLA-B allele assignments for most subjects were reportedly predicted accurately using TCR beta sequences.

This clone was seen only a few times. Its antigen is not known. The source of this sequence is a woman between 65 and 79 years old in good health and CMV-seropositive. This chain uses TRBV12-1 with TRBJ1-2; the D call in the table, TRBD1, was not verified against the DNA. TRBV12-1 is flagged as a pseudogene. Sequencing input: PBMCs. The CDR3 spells CASSSPDRGVYGYTF. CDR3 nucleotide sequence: TGTGCCAGCAGCTCGCCCGACAGGGGGGTTTATGGCTACACCTTC.